This passage covers 7 T cell receptor beta chains from one sample sequenced in a study of T cells in Graves' hyperthyroidism and ophthalmopathy. RNA transcripts gave rise to amplified TCR beta CDR3 regions. HTBI primers drove first-round RT-PCR of the TCR CDR3. From the multiplex PCR reads, TCRdb called clonotypes with MiXCR, one entry per CDR3 protein. The sample carries about 460,000 distinct CDR3 sequences, 22% recorded once. Sequencing was done on a sample of blood. The receptors here all came from a woman aged 70 to 79 with Graves' ophthalmopathy.

J is TRBJ2-5 and V is TRBV6-5, with 9 bases fitting TRBD2. The CDR3 runs to 15 residues. CDR1 is MNHEY, CDR2 SVGAGI, per germline. V was clipped by 2 bases and J by 9 bases; unmatched bases: 10. In DNA form, the CDR3 reads TGTGCCAGCAGTTACGGGGGTCTAGCGGGAAGGCCCCAGTACTTC. Amino acids: CASSYGGLAGRPQYF.

This clonotype has only a few counts. The chain has TRBV2 and TRBJ2-1; the D gene is possibly TRBD1 (5 bases). Germline V gives CDR1 SNHLY, CDR2 FYNNEI. The CDR3 runs 14 residues. Trimming took off 10 bases at V and 2 bases at J, with 15 bases between the two ends. CDR3: CANLRVGPYNEQFF. CDR3 bases: TGTGCCAACCTCAGGGTAGGGCCCTACAATGAGCAGTTCTTC.

The chain recombines TRBV18 with TRBJ1-2, with 10 nucleotides matching TRBD1. V trimming: 3 bases; J trimming: 6 bases; junction bases outside the gene matches: 10. Germline V gene lookup returns CDR1 KGHSH and CDR2 LQKENI. The CDR3 loop spans 16 amino acids. The DNA for the CDR3 is TGTGCCAGCTCACCTGTCCGGGACAGGGGATTCGATGGCTACACCTTC. Translating it yields CASSPVRDRGFDGYTF.

The sample holds one count of this clonotype. The V call is TRBV20-1, the J call TRBJ2-1; 8 bases fit TRBD2. This CDR3 comprises 16 residues. Germline lookup yields CDR1 DFQATT and CDR2 SNEGSKA (reference sequence). The V segment lost 1 base and the J segment 3 bases; nucleotides outside the gene matches: 8. As DNA, the CDR3 is TGCAGTGCTAGAGGAACTAGCGGTTCGAACTACAATGAGCAGTTCTTC. Its protein product is CSARGTSGSNYNEQFF.

This clonotype showed up just a few times. The gene calls are TRBV27 and TRBJ1-2; possibly TRBD1 for D (5 bases). Deletions cut 6 bases from V and 8 bases from J, with 16 bases between. The CDR3 contains 13 residues. Germline V CDR1 and CDR2: MNHEY, SMNVEV (reference sequence). The CDR3 DNA reads as TGTGCCAGCAGACCAAATCAGGGTAGCGGCTACACCTTC. It translates to CASRPNQGSGYTF.

There are many counts of this clonotype. J is TRBJ1-1 and V is TRBV6-1, with a weak D call TRBD1 (6 bases). The V gene's germline CDR1 is MNHNS and CDR2 SASEGT. V dropped 6 bases and J dropped 1 base, with 24 bases sitting between them. CDR3 length: 18 amino acids. Here the CDR3 DNA reads TGTGCCAGCAGCAGGGGACCCATGTACCAGAGGGGGAACACTGAAGCTTTCTTT. It yields the protein CASSRGPMYQRGNTEAFF.

V usage is TRBV20-1 and J usage is TRBJ1-1; 8 bases match TRBD1. Trimming removed 2 bases from V and 1 base from J; junction bases left unmatched: 3. The CDR3 contains 14 residues. CDR1 and CDR2 (germline): DFQATT, SNEGSKA (reference sequence). The CDR3 DNA sequence: TGCAGTGCTAGAAGGACAGGGCCGAACACTGAAGCTTTCTTT. Translated, it gives CSARRTGPNTEAFF.